The 28 T cell receptor beta chains presented below share a single source sample, sequenced in a study of regulatory T cells in long-lasting Graves disease. Stated time point: newly diagnosed GD, antithyroid drugs for less than 3 months. PBMCs were the source of the RNA used for TCR sequencing. The authors built TCR beta libraries using iRepertoire HTBI primers and Arm-PCR of CDR3 regions. TCRdb redid the calling of the multiplex PCR reads with MiXCR, one entry per CDR3 protein. Of approximately 400,000 distinct CDR3 sequences in the sample, roughly 16% were seen once. The input for sequencing was peripheral blood mononuclear cells (PBMCs), taken at new diagnosis, from a patient treated with antithyroid drugs. The receptors stem from a female donor with Graves disease.

This clonotype has a count of ten or more. This chain joins TRBV24-1 and TRBJ2-1; the match to TRBD2 covers 11 bases. Trimming at V came to 9 bases and at J to 5 bases, leaving 8 bases not matched to a gene. The CDR3 consists of 15 residues. Germline CDR1 KGHDR, CDR2 SFDVKD. The CDR3 sequence is CATQPGLAVDNEQFF. As DNA, the CDR3 is TGTGCCACCCAACCGGGACTAGCGGTCGACAATGAGCAGTTCTTC.

The chain couples TRBV6-1 to TRBJ1-4, with TRBD1 as a possible D gene (6 bases). V dropped 5 bases and J dropped 6 bases, with 13 bases sitting between them. There are 14 residues in the CDR3. CDR1 MNHNS and CDR2 SASEGT come from the germline V gene. CDR3 amino acids: CASSLTGWDEKLFF. The CDR3 DNA reads TGTGCCAGCAGTCTGACAGGATGGGATGAAAAACTGTTTTTT.

The genes are TRBV19 and TRBJ1-5; D unresolved. The germline V gene has CDR1 LNHDA and CDR2 SQIVND (reference sequence). Trimming left V 4 bases short and J 5 bases short, with 9 bases between. The CDR3 covers 13 residues. The CDR3: CASSTDSDQPQHF. CDR3 DNA: TGTGCCAGTAGTACAGATTCCGATCAGCCCCAGCATTTT. Variable domain in full (rest from reference TRBV19 and TRBJ1-5): DGGITQSPKYLFRKEGQNVTLSCEQNLNHDAMYWYRQDPGQGLRLIYYSQIVNDFQKGDIAEGYSVSREKKESFPLTVTSAQKNPTAFYLCASSTDSDQPQHFGDGTRLSIL.

Ten or more counts support this clonotype. The chain links TRBV30 to TRBJ1-6, with D unclear. The CDR3 loop spans 12 amino acids. With 3 bases removed from V and 5 bases from J, the gap between germline ends came to 5 bases. Germline lookup yields CDR1 GTSNPN and CDR2 SVGIG (reference sequence). CDR3 DNA: TGTGCCTGGAGGCAGCATAATTCACCCCTCCACTTT. This sequence encodes CAWRQHNSPLHF.

This clonotype was seen a few times. The CDR3 DNA follows: TGTGCCAGCACCTTTAGGGGGCATCGCGCTGAAGCTTTCTTT. Its translation: CASTFRGHRAEAFF. The rearrangement links TRBV5-8 to TRBJ1-1; TRBD1 agrees at 7 bases. The CDR3 spans 14 residues. V shed 6 bases, J shed 6 bases, and the junction held 11 bases outside the gene matches. Germline V gene sequence: CDR1 SGHTS, CDR2 YDEGEE.

This clonotype was recorded many times. The V and J genes are TRBV7-6 and TRBJ2-7; D is unresolved. CDR1 and CDR2 (germline): SGHVS, FNYEAQ. V lost 5 bases, J lost 2 bases, and 10 bases lay in between. This CDR3 region has 13 residues. Here the CDR3 DNA reads TGTGCCAGCAGCGGCCAACAGCCCTACGAGCAGTACTTC. Its protein product is CASSGQQPYEQYF.

This clonotype was observed at least ten times. This rearrangement joins TRBV12-5 to TRBJ2-5; 8 positions match TRBD1. The CDR3 has 16 amino acids. Germline loops: CDR1 LGHNT, CDR2 FRNRAP. The V gene end was trimmed by 7 bases and the J gene end by 0 bases; junction bases not matched to a gene: 10. CDR3 sequence reads: CASAPPGTGNQETQYF. The DNA for the CDR3 is TGTGCTAGTGCCCCCCCCGGGACAGGAAACCAAGAGACCCAGTACTTC.

This rearrangement joins TRBV24-1 to TRBJ1-1, with TRBD1 identical over 7 bases. Trimming at V came to 6 bases and at J to 0 bases, leaving 0 bases not matched to a gene. This CDR3 contains 13 residues. Germline lookup yields CDR1 KGHDR and CDR2 SFDVKD. CDR3 coding DNA: TGTGCCACCAGTCAGGGGGTGAACACTGAAGCTTTCTTT. Amino acids: CATSQGVNTEAFF.

This clonotype occurred a few times. The rearrangement uses TRBV6-5 and TRBJ1-1; D is unclear. Deletions cut 4 bases from V and 3 bases from J, with 24 bases between. The CDR3 has 18 residues. Germline-derived CDR1 and CDR2 are MNHEY and SVGAGI. The CDR3 region has the DNA TGTGCCAGCAGTTCTGACTTCTTTGAAAGATTGAATCACACTGAAGCTTTCTTT. As protein: CASSSDFFERLNHTEAFF.

This clonotype was detected only a few times. This chain joins TRBV5-1 and TRBJ2-5; a possible D gene is TRBD1 (6 bases). Germline loops: CDR1 SGHRS, CDR2 YFSETQ. This CDR3 contains 13 residues. V lost 1 base, J lost 9 bases, and 13 bases lay in between. CDR3 sequence (DNA): TGCGCCAGCAGCTTGACAGGGACCAGGGCCCAGTACTTC. Translated, it gives CASSLTGTRAQYF.

This clonotype was detected many times. The rearrangement joins TRBV27 to TRBJ1-2; 11 bases are shared with TRBD1. CDR1 MNHEY and CDR2 SMNVEV come from the germline V gene (reference sequence). This CDR3 region has 16 residues. V shed 10 bases, J shed 4 bases, and the junction held 14 bases outside the gene matches. In DNA form, the CDR3 reads TGTGCCACCTGGGGTATCGGACAGGGGGCGATCTATGGCTACACCTTC. It is translated as CATWGIGQGAIYGYTF.

This clonotype was seen many times. The V call is TRBV12-3 or TRBV12-4, the J call TRBJ1-3; 7 bases fit TRBD1. V dropped 8 bases and J dropped 0; count of bases not matched to a gene: 7. The CDR3 length is 15 residues. The CDR3 DNA is TGTGCCAGCGGCGCGGACAGGATCTCTGGAAACACCATATATTTT. Translating gives CASGADRISGNTIYF.

This clonotype showed up just a few times. This clone may be a read error of a much larger clone one base away. The J gene is TRBJ2-1, the V gene TRBV9; maybe TRBD2 (6 bases). V shed 0 bases and J shed 6 bases, with 22 bases lying between them. The CDR3 sequence is 18 residues long. The germline CDR1 and CDR2 sequences are SGDLS and YYNGEE. In DNA form, the CDR3 reads TGTGCCAGCAGCGTAGTTGGTAGCAGGAGGGCCTACGGCAATGAGCAGTTCTTC. Its protein is CASSVVGSRRAYGNEQFF.

The table lists this clonotype with a few counts. The chain is built from TRBV7-2 and TRBJ1-2, with no clear D. Germline CDR1 and CDR2: SGHTA and FQGNSA. V dropped 2 bases and J dropped 2 bases, with 12 bases sitting between them. CDR3 length equals 15 residues. This chain's CDR3 is CASSLLETWNYGYTF. CDR3 sequence (DNA): TGTGCCAGCAGCTTATTGGAAACTTGGAACTATGGCTACACCTTC.

The chain uses TRBV28 and TRBJ1-4; no firm D call. The germline V gene has CDR1 MDHEN and CDR2 SYDVKM. V lost 6 bases and J 2 bases, leaving 13 bases between the germline ends. The CDR3 has 15 residues. The CDR3 DNA is TGTGCCAGCAGCTTAGCCTCTACGACTAATGAAAAACTGTTTTTT. This encodes CASSLASTTNEKLFF.

This clonotype has at least ten counts. The V and J genes are TRBV19 and TRBJ1-5; D is unresolved. There are 18 residues in the CDR3. V lost 6 bases to trimming and J lost 5 bases, with 26 bases between them. Germline V gene data show CDR1 as LNHDA and CDR2 as SQIVND (reference sequence). The CDR3 DNA reads as TGTGCCAGTAGATCGGCCGGGCCGGCAACCGCGAAGGATCAGCCCCAGCATTTT. Amino acid sequence: CASRSAGPATAKDQPQHF.

This clonotype was observed once. The chain employs TRBV11-2 and TRBJ2-3; 7 bases align to TRBD2. The CDR3 is 19 amino acids. In germline, CDR1 is SGHAT, CDR2 FQNNGV. V was clipped by 1 base and J by 2 bases; unmatched bases: 15. The CDR3 DNA sequence: TGTGCCAGCAGCTTAGGTTCCCTGGGAATAGCGGGTGACACAGATACGCAGTATTTT. Residues: CASSLGSLGIAGDTDTQYF. The whole variable domain, remainder taken from reference TRBV11-2 and TRBJ2-3, is EAGVAQSPRYKIIEKRQSVAFWCNPISGHATLYWYQQILGQGPKLLIQFQNNGVVDDSQLPKDRFSAERLKGVDSTLKIQPAKLEDSAVYLCASSLGSLGIAGDTDTQYFGPGTRLTVL.

Worth noting for this clonotype: The junction differs from germline at one of its ends, possibly a read error. J is TRBJ2-1 and V is TRBV7-7; 12 bases line up with TRBD2. Germline V gives CDR1 SSHAT, CDR2 FNYEAQ (reference sequence). The CDR3 loop spans 17 amino acids. The CDR3 protein is CASSPTSGRDSYNEQFF. For the CDR3, the DNA is TGTGCTAGCAGCCCGACTAGCGGGAGAGACTCCTACAATGAGCAGTTCTTC.

As concerns this clonotype: This likely reflects a read error, since a far larger clone is one base away. The V and J genes are TRBV7-2 and TRBJ1-6; unclear D gene. This CDR3 has 17 amino acids. Per the germline V gene, CDR1 is SGHTA and CDR2 is FQGNSA. CDR3 sequence (DNA): TGTGCCTGCAGCTTAGTAGGGAAATTTGGATATAATTCACCCCTCCACTTT. Its translation is CACSLVGKFGYNSPLHF.

There are many counts of this clonotype. The rearrangement uses TRBV28 and TRBJ2-1; possible D gene TRBD1, 5 bases. V was pared by 6 bases and J by 8 bases, with 23 bases between. The CDR3 contains 16 residues. The germline V gene has CDR1 MDHEN and CDR2 SYDVKM. The CDR3 region has the DNA TGTGCCAGCAGCATAAGATTTACAGGCCACCGAGATGAGCAGTTCTTC. Translating it yields CASSIRFTGHRDEQFF.

The chain joins TRBV4-3 to TRBJ1-1; the D is unclear. The CDR3 length is 14 residues. Trimming pared 2 bases from V and 6 bases from J, leaving 13 bases between. Germline CDR1 and CDR2: LGHNA and YSLEER. The CDR3 DNA sequence: TGCGCCAGCAGCCAATGGTTTAGGATGCCTGAAGCTTTCTTT. This sequence encodes CASSQWFRMPEAFF.

This clonotype was detected many times. CDR3: CASSSHPTGQSLRYGYTF. In DNA form, the CDR3 reads TGTGCCAGCAGTTCCCACCCCACGGGACAGAGTCTACGGTATGGCTACACCTTC. The chain couples TRBV27 to TRBJ1-2, with 7 bases aligning to TRBD1. The V gene's germline CDR1 is MNHEY and CDR2 SMNVEV (reference sequence). This CDR3 region has 18 residues. The V gene end was trimmed by 4 bases and the J gene end by 5 bases; junction bases not matched to a gene: 19.

This clonotype was recorded at least ten times. The genes are TRBV5-1 and TRBJ2-7; no clear D. Trimming left V 4 bases short and J 5 bases short, with 10 bases between. CDR1 is SGHRS and CDR2 is YFSETQ in the germline V gene. There are 12 residues in the CDR3. The CDR3 bases are TGCGCCAGCAGCCAAACGATGGACGAGCAGTACTTC. Amino acids: CASSQTMDEQYF.

About this clonotype: A much larger clone lies one base from this, so it may be a read error. This sequence joins TRBV20-1 and TRBJ1-1; possible D gene TRBD1, 6 bases. CDR3 length: 15 amino acids. Per germline, CDR1 DFQATT and CDR2 SNEGSKA (reference sequence). CDR3 sequence: CGARDLGGYETEAFF. Written as DNA, the CDR3 is TGCGGTGCTAGAGATCTAGGGGGGTACGAAACTGAAGCTTTCTTT.

The V call is TRBV7-8, the J call TRBJ2-7, with 12 nucleotides matching TRBD2. The V gene's germline CDR1 is SGHVS and CDR2 FQNEAQ. Trimming took 5 bases from V and 6 from J; bases not matched to a gene: 11. This CDR3 contains 16 residues. Here the CDR3 DNA reads TGTGCCAGCAGCCAACTAGCGGGAGGCTTCCAGGGCGAGCAGTACTTC. Translating gives CASSQLAGGFQGEQYF.

There are many counts of this clonotype. This chain's CDR3 is CASTGGTAPNYGYTF. The DNA of the CDR3 is TGTGCCAGCACGGGAGGGACGGCTCCTAACTATGGCTACACCTTC. This chain connects TRBV3-1 to TRBJ1-2; the D gene is possibly TRBD1 (5 bases). Germline lookup yields CDR1 LGHDT and CDR2 YNNKEL (reference sequence). The V end was cut by 7 bases, the J end by 0 bases, with 15 bases between. The CDR3 runs 15 residues.

This clonotype has ten or more counts. The rearrangement joins TRBV6-1 to TRBJ2-3, with D perhaps assigned TRBD1 or TRBD2 (7 bases each). Germline V lookup: CDR1 MNHNS, CDR2 SASEGT. Deletions cut 4 bases from V and 6 bases from J, with 26 bases between. CDR3 length equals 18 residues. DNA of the CDR3: TGTGCCAGCAGTGCTTTTCCCTCAGGGGGGGCTCTGATGGATACGCAGTATTTT. Translating it yields CASSAFPSGGALMDTQYF.

This clonotype was recorded at least ten times. The CDR3 is CASSHRQSTNTEAFF. The CDR3 region has the DNA TGTGCCAGCAGCCACAGGCAGAGTACGAACACTGAAGCTTTCTTT. This chain uses TRBV3-1 with TRBJ1-1; unclear D gene. The CDR3 spans 15 residues. Per the germline V gene, CDR1 is LGHDT and CDR2 is YNNKEL (reference sequence). Trimming cost V 3 bases and J 1 base, with 12 bases left between them. The full variable domain, with the rest looked up from reference TRBV3-1 and TRBJ1-1, is DTAVSQTPKYLVTQMGNDKSIKCEQNLGHDTMYWYKQDSKKFLKIMFSYNNKELIINETVPNRFSPKSPDKAHLNLHINSLELGDSAVYFCASSHRQSTNTEAFFGQGTRLTVV.